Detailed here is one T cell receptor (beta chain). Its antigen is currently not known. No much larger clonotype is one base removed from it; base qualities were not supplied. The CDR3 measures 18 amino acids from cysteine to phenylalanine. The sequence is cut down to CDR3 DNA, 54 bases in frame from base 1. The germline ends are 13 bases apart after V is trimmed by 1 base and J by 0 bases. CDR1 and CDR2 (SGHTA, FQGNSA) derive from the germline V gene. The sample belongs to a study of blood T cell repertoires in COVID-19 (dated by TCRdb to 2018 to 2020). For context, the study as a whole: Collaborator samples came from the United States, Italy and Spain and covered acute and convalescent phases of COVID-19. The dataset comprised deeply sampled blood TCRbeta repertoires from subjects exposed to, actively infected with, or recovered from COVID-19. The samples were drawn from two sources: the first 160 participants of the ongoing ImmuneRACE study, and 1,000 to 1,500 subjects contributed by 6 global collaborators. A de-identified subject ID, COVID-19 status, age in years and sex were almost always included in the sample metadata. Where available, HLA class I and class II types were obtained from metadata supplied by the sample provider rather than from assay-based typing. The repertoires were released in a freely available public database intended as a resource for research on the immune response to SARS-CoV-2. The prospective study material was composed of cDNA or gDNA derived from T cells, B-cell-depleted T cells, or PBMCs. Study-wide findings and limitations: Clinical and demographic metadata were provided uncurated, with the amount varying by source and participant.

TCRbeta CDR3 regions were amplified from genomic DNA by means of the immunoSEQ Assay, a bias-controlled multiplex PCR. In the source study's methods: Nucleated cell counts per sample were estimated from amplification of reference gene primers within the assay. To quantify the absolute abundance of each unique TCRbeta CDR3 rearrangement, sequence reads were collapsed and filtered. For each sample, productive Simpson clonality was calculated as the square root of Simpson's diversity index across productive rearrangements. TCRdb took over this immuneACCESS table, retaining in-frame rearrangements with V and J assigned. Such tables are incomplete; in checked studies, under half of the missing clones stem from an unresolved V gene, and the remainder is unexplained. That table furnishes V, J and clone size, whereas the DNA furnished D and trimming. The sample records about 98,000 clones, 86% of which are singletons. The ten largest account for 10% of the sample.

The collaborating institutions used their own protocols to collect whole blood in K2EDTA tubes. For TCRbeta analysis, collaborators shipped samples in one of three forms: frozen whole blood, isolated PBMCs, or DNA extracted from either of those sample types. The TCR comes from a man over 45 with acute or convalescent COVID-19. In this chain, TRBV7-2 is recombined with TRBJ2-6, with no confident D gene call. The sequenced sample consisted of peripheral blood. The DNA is TGTGCCAGCAGCTTAGTGGCCTCAGGTATCTCTGGGGCCAACGTCCTGACTTTC. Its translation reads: CASSLVASGISGANVLTF.